This T cell receptor beta chain originates from a study of control samples from healthy donors and cancer patients. V lost 5 bases and J lost 7, with 20 bases in between. Germline-derived CDR1 and CDR2 are SGHVS and FQNEAQ. This CDR3 spans 16 amino acids. Profiled with immunoSEQ multiplex PCR; TCRdb holds only in-frame clones, not every one. Here the sample spans 95,000 to 150,000 clones, approximately 90% being singletons. This sequence was found in a woman between 18 and 29 years old in good health. V and J are TRBV7-8 and TRBJ1-4; TRBD1 is a possible D gene (5 bases). The sample was blood. The CDR3 sequence: CASSLPTENGGEKLFF. The CDR3 DNA follows: TGTGCCAGCAGCCTCCCTACAGAGAATGGGGGTGAAAAACTGTTTTTT. The whole variable domain, remainder taken from reference TRBV7-8 and TRBJ1-4, is GAGVSQSPRYKVAKRGQDVALRCDPISGHVSLFWYQQALGQGPEFLTYFQNEAQLDKSGLPSDRFFAERPEGSVSTLKIQRTQQEDSAVYLCASSLPTENGGEKLFFGSGTQLSVL.